Listed here is a single T cell receptor beta chain. This entry comes from a study of blood T cell repertoires in COVID-19. As for the study in general: The United States, Italy and Spain supplied acute and convalescent COVID-19 samples. The analysed material was cDNA or gDNA that came from T cells, B-cell-depleted T cells, or PBMCs.

Germline V CDR1 and CDR2: MNHEY, SVGEGT. The CDR3 consists of 15 residues. The germline V and J ends were trimmed by 0 bases and 3 bases, with 9 bases remaining between them. Per the original methods: Using reference gene primer amplification, nucleated cell counts were estimated. Method: immunoSEQ multiplex PCR; TCRdb's copy keeps in-frame clones and lacks some. V, J and clone size derive from that table, while D and trimming were established from the DNA sequence. The repertoire includes around 300,000 clones, about nine tenths of them detected once, and approximately 6.5% sits in the top ten. Patients in Seattle were enrolled during active infection, then followed longitudinally.

The source is a woman in her forties or fifties with COVID-19, enrolled during active disease. The sequencing input was peripheral blood. The chain has TRBV6-2 or TRBV6-3 and TRBJ1-3; D remains ambiguous. CDR3 protein: CASSYSSGVGNTIYF. In DNA, the CDR3 is TGTGCCAGCAGTTACTCATCCGGGGTTGGAAACACCATATATTTT.